The 27 T cell receptor beta chains listed next were all sequenced from one sample in a study of cytomegalovirus exposure and HLA in healthy donors. The PCR contained 60 Vbeta and 13 Jbeta primers. Using immunoSEQ multiplex PCR, the repertoire was profiled, and TCRdb retains in-frame clones only, with some absent. The sample has about 160,000 clones; approximately 80% are singletons. The sequencing input was PBMCs. The origin of the receptors is a young man in good health and CMV-seropositive.

This clone has just one count. The chain's CDR3 is CASSQAQGTEAFF. DNA for the CDR3: TGCGCCAGCAGCCAAGCACAGGGTACTGAAGCTTTCTTT. This chain links TRBV4-1 with TRBJ1-1, with a weak D call TRBD1 (6 bases). This CDR3 comprises 13 residues. CDR1 is MGHRA, CDR2 YSYEKL, per germline. Trimming took 1 base from V and 5 from J, leaving 8 bases between them.

The chain combines TRBV27 with TRBJ1-1, with TRBD1 as a possible D gene (6 bases). Germline-derived CDR1 and CDR2 are MNHEY and SMNVEV (reference sequence). V lost 5 bases and J lost 1, with 14 bases in between. CDR3 size: 15 residues. CDR3 residues: CASSTRGHENTEAFF. The CDR3 bases are TGTGCCAGCAGTACCAGGGGTCACGAGAACACTGAAGCTTTCTTT.

This sequence joins TRBV21-1 and TRBJ1-5; the table assigns TRBD1, which was not confirmed against the DNA. TRBV21-1 is a known pseudogene. CDR3 length: 17 residues. The CDR3 DNA is TGTGCCAGCAGCAATCTGGGGGCGGGTGAACGCAATCAGCCCCAGCATTTT. It is translated as CASSNLGAGERNQPQHF.

This clone has at least ten counts. This chain joins TRBV6-6 and TRBJ1-2, with D hard to call. CDR3 size: 15 residues. V was clipped by 7 bases and J by 3 bases, with 18 bases between them. Germline lookup yields CDR1 MNHNY and CDR2 SVGAGI (reference sequence). The CDR3 coding sequence is TGTGCCAGCACACAAGGATTAAGAGGCGACTATGGCTACACCTTC. As protein: CASTQGLRGDYGYTF.

The V call is TRBV6-5, the J call TRBJ1-4, with 10 bases that match TRBD1. There are 14 residues in the CDR3. Trimming removed 7 bases from V and 6 bases from J; junction bases left unmatched: 5. CDR1 and CDR2 from the germline V gene are MNHEY and SVGAGI. This CDR3 is CASTTGTGDEKLFF. For the CDR3, the DNA is TGTGCCAGCACCACCGGGACAGGGGATGAAAAACTGTTTTTT.

The chain uses TRBV29-1 and TRBJ1-5; unclear D gene. CDR3 length: 13 residues. V lost 4 bases to trimming and J lost 4 bases, with 11 bases between them. The germline V gene encodes CDR1 SQVTM and CDR2 ANQGSEA. CDR3 coding DNA: TGCAGCGTTGTTAGCGGTGATAATCAGCCCCAGCATTTT. Its protein is CSVVSGDNQPQHF. Together with reference TRBV29-1 and TRBJ1-5, the CDR3 gives the full variable domain: SAVISQKPSRDICQRGTSLTIQCQVDSQVTMMFWYRQQPGQSLTLIATANQGSEATYESGFVIDKFPISRPNLTFSTLTVSNMSPEDSSIYLCSVVSGDNQPQHFGDGTRLSIL.

The gene calls are TRBV13 and TRBJ2-5, with D possibly being TRBD1 (5 bases). The J call may be mistaken, given a closer DNA end match to TRBJ2-7. The CDR3 loop spans 15 amino acids. Germline lookup yields CDR1 PRHDT and CDR2 FYEKMQ (reference sequence). CDR3 loop: CASSRPGQGSYEQYF. CDR3 bases: TGTGCCAGCAGCCGACCTGGGCAGGGATCCTACGAGCAGTACTTC.

This chain connects TRBV4-1 to TRBJ2-3, with 14 bases that match TRBD2. V lost 1 base and J lost 7; bases outside the gene matches: 7. CDR1 is MGHRA and CDR2 is YSYEKL in the germline V gene. CDR3 length: 17 amino acids. The CDR3 loop reads CASSQVGTSGSLNTQYF. In DNA, the CDR3 is TGCGCCAGCAGCCAAGTCGGGACTAGCGGGAGTTTGAATACGCAGTATTTT.

This CDR3 is CASRTGRRETQYF. Written as DNA, the CDR3 is TGTGCCAGCAGAACCGGGAGGAGGGAGACCCAGTACTTC. This chain joins TRBV11-2 and TRBJ2-5; TRBD2 matches at 7 bases. There are 13 residues in the CDR3. In germline, CDR1 is SGHAT, CDR2 FQNNGV. Trimming at V came to 6 bases and at J to 5 bases, leaving 6 bases not matched to a gene.

The rearrangement joins TRBV5-5 to TRBJ1-6, with TRBD1 as a possible D gene (5 bases). The CDR3 consists of 14 residues. Germline V gives CDR1 SGHKS, CDR2 YYEKEE (reference sequence). V was trimmed by 4 bases and J by 8 bases, leaving 13 bases between them. CDR3 sequence reads: CASSPRVEDSPLHF. In DNA, the CDR3 is TGTGCCAGCAGCCCCAGGGTTGAGGATTCACCCCTCCACTTT.

This clone was picked up one time. The chain recombines TRBV5-5 with TRBJ2-7; TRBD2 matches 9 bases. CDR3 length: 15 amino acids. After removal of 0 bases from V and 2 bases from J, the junction contained 3 bases not matched to a gene. Germline CDR1 is SGHKS and CDR2 is YYEKEE (reference sequence). Here the CDR3 reads CASSLVGGRAYEQYF. As DNA, the CDR3 is TGTGCCAGCAGCTTGGTAGGCGGGAGGGCCTACGAGCAGTACTTC.

The chain combines TRBV9 with TRBJ2-1; possibly TRBD2 for D (5 bases). V lost 3 bases and J lost 5, with 21 bases in between. CDR1 is SGDLS, CDR2 YYNGEE, per germline. The CDR3 contains 17 residues. The CDR3 nucleotides read TGTGCCAGCAGCGCCGAGGTTTGGGGAGCGGTGCACAATGAGCAGTTCTTC. It translates to CASSAEVWGAVHNEQFF.

The DNA of the CDR3 is TGCAGCGTTGCCCCGACAGGGCGGCAAGAGACCCAGTACTTC. Protein: CSVAPTGRQETQYF. This chain joins TRBV29-1 and TRBJ2-5; TRBD1 aligns across 7 bases. There are 14 residues in the CDR3. V shed 4 bases, J shed 2 bases, and the junction held 7 bases outside the gene matches. The germline V gene has CDR1 SQVTM and CDR2 ANQGSEA.

The sample holds one count of this clone. The chain is built from TRBV19 and TRBJ1-5; no reliable D call. Germline values: CDR1 LNHDA, CDR2 SQIVND (reference sequence). The CDR3 spans 12 residues. Trimming took off 3 bases at V and 4 bases at J, with 4 bases between the two ends. The CDR3 region has the DNA TGTGCCAGTAGTATCGGGAATCAGCCCCAGCATTTT. Protein product: CASSIGNQPQHF.

This chain links TRBV20-1 with TRBJ2-3; D not certain. The CDR3 is 11 residues long. The V and J ends lost 5 bases and 5 bases respectively, with 8 bases between them. The germline V gene has CDR1 DFQATT and CDR2 SNEGSKA (reference sequence). The CDR3 nucleotides are TGCAGTGCTCCCCGAGGAGATACGCAGTATTTT. Translation gives CSAPRGDTQYF.

This sequence joins TRBV5-1 and TRBJ1-1, with D hard to call. Trimming cost V 3 bases and J 1 base, with 13 bases left between them. Germline-derived CDR1 and CDR2 are SGHRS and YFSETQ. The CDR3 contains 15 residues. The CDR3 coding sequence is TGCGCCAGCAGCTCCCTTGGTGGAGGGAACACTGAAGCTTTCTTT. Translating gives CASSSLGGGNTEAFF.

J is TRBJ2-3 and V is TRBV7-9; TRBD2 aligns across 13 bases. The germline V gene has CDR1 SEHNR and CDR2 FQNEAQ (reference sequence). The CDR3 consists of 17 residues. J gave up 5 bases and V 5 bases, and 10 bases lay outside the gene matches. CDR3 sequence reads: CASSPPPGLAGEDTQYF. CDR3 bases: TGTGCCAGCAGCCCGCCCCCCGGACTAGCGGGAGAAGATACGCAGTATTTT.

The chain joins TRBV5-1 to TRBJ2-1; perhaps TRBD2 as D (6 bases). Germline V gene data show CDR1 as SGHRS and CDR2 as YFSETQ. The length of the CDR3 is 15 residues. The V and J ends lost 2 bases and 8 bases respectively, with 17 bases between them. The CDR3 reads CASSFWREVGDEQFF. In DNA form, the CDR3 reads TGCGCCAGCAGCTTTTGGAGGGAGGTGGGCGATGAGCAGTTCTTC.

The chain links TRBV18 to TRBJ2-2; the D gene is possibly TRBD2 (5 bases). The V end lost 4 bases, the J end lost 2 bases, and 14 bases lay between the germline ends. Per the germline V gene, CDR1 is KGHSH and CDR2 is LQKENI. This CDR3 is built from 16 residues. The CDR3, as DNA: TGTGCCAGCTCACTGGCCGGAGGTACAAACACCGGGGAGCTGTTTTTT. It codes for CASSLAGGTNTGELFF. The full variable domain, with the rest looked up from reference TRBV18 and TRBJ2-2, is NAGVMQNPRHLVRRRGQEARLRCSPMKGHSHVYWYRQLPEEGLKFMVYLQKENIIDESGMPKERFSAEFPKEGPSILRIQQVVRGDSAAYFCASSLAGGTNTGELFFGEGSRLTVL.

The gene calls are TRBV11-2 and TRBJ1-1; no reliable D call. Trimming took off 2 bases at V and 2 bases at J, with 6 bases between the two ends. The CDR3 covers 13 residues. Germline assignment: CDR1 SGHAT and CDR2 FQNNGV. The CDR3 protein is CASSLIQNTEAFF. Written as DNA, the CDR3 is TGTGCCAGCAGCTTAATCCAAAACACTGAAGCTTTCTTT.

V gene TRBV4-2 combines with J gene TRBJ1-5, with TRBD1 matching over 8 bases. CDR1 LGHNA and CDR2 YNFKEQ come from the germline V gene. V lost 0 bases, J lost 5 bases, and 9 bases stayed unmatched. CDR3 length: 17 amino acids. The CDR3 nucleotides read TGTGCCAGCAGCCAAGACTGGGCAGGGGGCCGTGATCAGCCCCAGCATTTT. Protein sequence: CASSQDWAGGRDQPQHF.

The chain is built from TRBV2 and TRBJ1-5; 12 bases fit TRBD1. The V segment lost 4 bases and the J segment 7 bases; nucleotides outside the gene matches: 5. The CDR3 consists of 15 residues. CDR1 and CDR2 (germline): SNHLY, FYNNEI. The CDR3 region is CASSGPGQGAQPQHF. The CDR3 region has the DNA TGTGCCAGCAGTGGGCCGGGACAGGGGGCACAGCCCCAGCATTTT.

This clone was picked up a small number of times. This chain joins TRBV5-1 and TRBJ2-5, with 10 bases lining up with TRBD2. Germline trimming cut 2 bases from V and 1 base from J; bases unmatched to any gene: 11. Germline CDR1 and CDR2: SGHRS and YFSETQ. The CDR3 length is 18 residues. Here the CDR3 reads CASSLVALAGAVQETQYF. In DNA, the CDR3 is TGCGCCAGCAGCTTAGTCGCGCTAGCGGGGGCAGTCCAAGAGACCCAGTACTTC.

This clone was observed a handful of times. The rearrangement uses TRBV2 and TRBJ2-2; possible D gene TRBD2, 5 bases. Germline V gene sequence: CDR1 SNHLY, CDR2 FYNNEI. The ends were cut back, 2 bases at V and 4 bases at J, with 11 bases in the middle. This CDR3 is 15 amino acids long. This CDR3 reads CASSEFRGFTGELFF. The CDR3 DNA is TGTGCCAGCAGTGAATTTCGGGGTTTCACCGGGGAGCTGTTTTTT. Drawing the rest from reference TRBV2 and TRBJ2-2, the complete variable domain is EPEVTQTPSHQVTQMGQEVILRCVPISNHLYFYWYRQILGQKVEFLVSFYNNEISEKSEIFDDQFSVERPDGSNFTLKIRSTKLEDSAMYFCASSEFRGFTGELFFGEGSRLTVL.

The chain uses TRBV6-5 and TRBJ1-4, with D possibly TRBD1 on 5 matching bases. CDR1 is MNHEY, CDR2 SVGAGI, per germline. The CDR3 totals 12 residues. The V end lost 8 bases, the J end lost 8 bases, and 12 bases lay between the germline ends. CDR3: CASGTGREKLFF. Here the CDR3 DNA reads TGTGCCAGCGGTACAGGTCGCGAAAAACTGTTTTTT.

V gene TRBV27 combines with J gene TRBJ1-5; 9 bases map to TRBD1. Germline V gives CDR1 MNHEY, CDR2 SMNVEV (reference sequence). The CDR3 is 15 residues long. Trimming removed 0 bases from V and 6 bases from J; junction bases left unmatched: 3. The CDR3 sequence: CASSLSGQGSQPQHF. The DNA of the CDR3 is TGTGCCAGCAGTTTATCTGGACAGGGGAGTCAGCCCCAGCATTTT.

Concerning this clone itself: Other DNA sequences within the sample encode an identical CDR3. The gene calls are TRBV5-1 and TRBJ1-2, with D tentatively TRBD1 (6 bases). Trimming removed 0 bases at V and 4 bases at J, with 10 bases between. The CDR3 is 14 residues long. The germline V gene has CDR1 SGHRS and CDR2 YFSETQ. The CDR3 is CASSLAQGVYGYTF. In DNA form, the CDR3 reads TGCGCCAGCAGCTTGGCACAGGGAGTCTATGGCTACACCTTC.